This T cell receptor beta chain derives from a study of blood T cell repertoires in COVID-19. Germline V lookup: CDR1 GTSNPN, CDR2 SVGIG (reference sequence). Between the trimmed V and J ends, which lost 8 bases and 7 bases, there was a span of 9 bases. The CDR3 spans 11 residues. Libraries were prepared by immunoSEQ multiplex PCR; TCRdb keeps only in-frame clonotypes and omits some of them. The table includes approximately 240,000 clones, 65% to 80% detected once. This clone was counted a few times. Material: peripheral blood. The V and J genes are TRBV30 and TRBJ1-6, with a tentative D call TRBD1 (5 bases). The source is a woman aged 40 to 50 with active or convalescent COVID-19. The CDR3 loop reads CALDRNSPLHF. The CDR3 nucleotides read TGTGCCCTTGACAGAAATTCACCCCTCCACTTT.